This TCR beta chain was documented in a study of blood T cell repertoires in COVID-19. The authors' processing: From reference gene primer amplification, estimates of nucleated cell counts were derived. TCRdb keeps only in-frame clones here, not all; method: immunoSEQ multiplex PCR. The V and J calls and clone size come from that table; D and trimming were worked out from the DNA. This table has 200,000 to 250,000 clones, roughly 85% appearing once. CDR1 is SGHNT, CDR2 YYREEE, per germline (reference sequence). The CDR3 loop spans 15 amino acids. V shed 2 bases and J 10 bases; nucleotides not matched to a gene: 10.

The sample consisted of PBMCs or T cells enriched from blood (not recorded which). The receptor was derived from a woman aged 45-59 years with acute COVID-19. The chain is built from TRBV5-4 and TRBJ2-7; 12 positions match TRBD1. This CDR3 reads CASSLPTGTGGEQYF. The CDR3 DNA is TGTGCCAGCAGCTTACCAACCGGGACAGGGGGCGAACAGTACTTC.